This TCR beta chain derives from a study of PD-1 blockade in classical Hodgkin lymphoma. Whole-study results and caveats: It was reported that newly diagnosed patients had less baseline TCR diversity than healthy donors. Those achieving complete response showed baseline diversity like newly diagnosed patients.

The V gene's germline CDR1 is SGHTA and CDR2 FQGNSA. With 5 bases removed from V and 3 bases from J, the gap between germline ends came to 11 bases. This CDR3 contains 13 residues. Time point reported: cycle 4 day 1 (C4D1), after 5 to 7 weeks of nivolumab. Each patient's relapse followed autologous stem cell transplantation, and brentuximab vedotin exposure varied. The CD4+ T cells used were purified from thawed PBMCs through magnetic negative selection. Generated by immunoSEQ multiplex PCR, the TCRdb table keeps only in-frame clones and is missing some. The sample lists tens of thousands of clones, 92% occurring once. In the case of this clone: What it binds is not known.

This TCR came from a human donor with classical Hodgkin lymphoma. This rearrangement joins TRBV7-2 to TRBJ2-7; a possible D gene is TRBD1 (7 bases). This specimen was CD4+ T cells from blood, taken before the fourth cycle of nivolumab. The CDR3 coding sequence is TGTGCCAGCAGCCGCCAGGGGGGCTACGAGCAGTACTTC. Amino acid sequence: CASSRQGGYEQYF.